One T cell receptor beta chain is described in this entry. CDR1 SGHDT and CDR2 YYEEEE come from the germline V gene. Trimming cost V 3 bases and J 7 bases, with 4 bases left between them. The CDR3 runs 11 residues. In the original processing: Using reference gene primer amplification, nucleated cell counts were estimated. Repertoires were generated with immunoSEQ multiplex PCR, while TCRdb's copy carries only in-frame clones and drops some. The V and J calls and clone size were taken over from that table, and D and trimming were inferred from the DNA. The repertoire has 90,000 to 120,000 clones, roughly 69% of them found once; the top ten carry roughly 6.2%. The data stem from a study of blood T cell repertoires in COVID-19.

This chain uses TRBV5-6 with TRBJ1-4, with D unclear. Material for sequencing was peripheral blood. This receptor was taken from an older man with acute or convalescent COVID-19. The DNA of the CDR3 is TGTGCCAGCAGCTCGGTTGAAAAACTGTTTTTT. Its protein is CASSSVEKLFF.